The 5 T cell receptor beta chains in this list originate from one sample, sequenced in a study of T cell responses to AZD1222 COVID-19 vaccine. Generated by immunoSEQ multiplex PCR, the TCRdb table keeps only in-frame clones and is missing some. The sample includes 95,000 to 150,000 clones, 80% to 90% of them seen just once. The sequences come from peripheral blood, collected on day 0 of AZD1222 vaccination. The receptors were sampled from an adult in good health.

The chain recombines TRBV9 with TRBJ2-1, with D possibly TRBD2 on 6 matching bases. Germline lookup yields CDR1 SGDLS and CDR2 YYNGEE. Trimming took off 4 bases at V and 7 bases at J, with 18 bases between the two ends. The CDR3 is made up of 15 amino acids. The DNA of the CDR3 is TGTGCCAGCAGCCCCCAGGCGGGACTCACAAATGAGCAGTTCTTC. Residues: CASSPQAGLTNEQFF.

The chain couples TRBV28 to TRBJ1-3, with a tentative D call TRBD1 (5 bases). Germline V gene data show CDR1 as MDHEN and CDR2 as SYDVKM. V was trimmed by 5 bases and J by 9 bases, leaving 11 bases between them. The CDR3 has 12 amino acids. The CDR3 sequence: CASSRLGTTIYF. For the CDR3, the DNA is TGTGCCAGCAGTCGCCTGGGGACCACCATATATTTT.

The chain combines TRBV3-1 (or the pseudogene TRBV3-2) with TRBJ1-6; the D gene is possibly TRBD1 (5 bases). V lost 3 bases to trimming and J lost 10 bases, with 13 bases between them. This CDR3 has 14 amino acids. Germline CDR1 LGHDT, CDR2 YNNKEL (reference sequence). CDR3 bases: TGTGCCAGCAGCCACCGGGTGGGGGAGTCACCCCTCCACTTT. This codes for CASSHRVGESPLHF.

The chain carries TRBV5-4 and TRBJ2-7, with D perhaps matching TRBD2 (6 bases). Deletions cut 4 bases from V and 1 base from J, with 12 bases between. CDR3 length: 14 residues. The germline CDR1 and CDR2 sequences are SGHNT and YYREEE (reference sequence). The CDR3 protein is CASSPRGGSYEQYF. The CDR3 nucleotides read TGTGCCAGCAGCCCCCGTGGAGGGTCCTACGAGCAGTACTTC.

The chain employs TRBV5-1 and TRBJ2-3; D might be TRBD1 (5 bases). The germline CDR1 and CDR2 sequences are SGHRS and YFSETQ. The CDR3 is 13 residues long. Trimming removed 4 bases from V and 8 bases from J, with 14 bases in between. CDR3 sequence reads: CASSPDSLRTQYF. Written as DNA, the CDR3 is TGCGCCAGCAGCCCCGACAGTCTGCGTACGCAGTATTTT.